The clone carrying this T cell receptor (beta chain) was seen only once. Its antigen remains unidentified. The entry originates in a study of graft-versus-host responses after intestinal transplantation. Background on the study: Every one of the recipients received anti-thymocyte globulin induction and afterwards took tacrolimus and steroids for around 3 years.

V was pared by 6 bases and J by 2 bases, with 12 bases between. The germline CDR1 and CDR2 sequences are MNHNY and SVGAGI (reference sequence). The CDR3 sequence is 14 residues long. Clones were sequenced by immunoSEQ multiplex PCR, and TCRdb holds only the in-frame ones, with some missing. There are 100,000 or so clones in the sample; around nine tenths occur only once, and roughly 0.17% lies in the top ten. General study points: Early post-transplant HvG declines were associated with peak circulating GvH clone levels. High graft-versus-host to host-versus-graft clonal ratios were seen in allografts of patients with graft-donor T cell macrochimerism.

This sequence joins TRBV6-6 and TRBJ2-3; perhaps TRBD2 as D (6 bases). The sample in question was unstimulated CD4+ T cells sorted from spleen or lymph node cells, obtained before intestinal transplant. The clonotype comes from a human donor who received an intestinal transplant. The CDR3 is CASSLARSTDTQYF. The DNA for the CDR3 is TGTGCCAGCAGCCTAGCGAGGTCCACAGATACGCAGTATTTT.